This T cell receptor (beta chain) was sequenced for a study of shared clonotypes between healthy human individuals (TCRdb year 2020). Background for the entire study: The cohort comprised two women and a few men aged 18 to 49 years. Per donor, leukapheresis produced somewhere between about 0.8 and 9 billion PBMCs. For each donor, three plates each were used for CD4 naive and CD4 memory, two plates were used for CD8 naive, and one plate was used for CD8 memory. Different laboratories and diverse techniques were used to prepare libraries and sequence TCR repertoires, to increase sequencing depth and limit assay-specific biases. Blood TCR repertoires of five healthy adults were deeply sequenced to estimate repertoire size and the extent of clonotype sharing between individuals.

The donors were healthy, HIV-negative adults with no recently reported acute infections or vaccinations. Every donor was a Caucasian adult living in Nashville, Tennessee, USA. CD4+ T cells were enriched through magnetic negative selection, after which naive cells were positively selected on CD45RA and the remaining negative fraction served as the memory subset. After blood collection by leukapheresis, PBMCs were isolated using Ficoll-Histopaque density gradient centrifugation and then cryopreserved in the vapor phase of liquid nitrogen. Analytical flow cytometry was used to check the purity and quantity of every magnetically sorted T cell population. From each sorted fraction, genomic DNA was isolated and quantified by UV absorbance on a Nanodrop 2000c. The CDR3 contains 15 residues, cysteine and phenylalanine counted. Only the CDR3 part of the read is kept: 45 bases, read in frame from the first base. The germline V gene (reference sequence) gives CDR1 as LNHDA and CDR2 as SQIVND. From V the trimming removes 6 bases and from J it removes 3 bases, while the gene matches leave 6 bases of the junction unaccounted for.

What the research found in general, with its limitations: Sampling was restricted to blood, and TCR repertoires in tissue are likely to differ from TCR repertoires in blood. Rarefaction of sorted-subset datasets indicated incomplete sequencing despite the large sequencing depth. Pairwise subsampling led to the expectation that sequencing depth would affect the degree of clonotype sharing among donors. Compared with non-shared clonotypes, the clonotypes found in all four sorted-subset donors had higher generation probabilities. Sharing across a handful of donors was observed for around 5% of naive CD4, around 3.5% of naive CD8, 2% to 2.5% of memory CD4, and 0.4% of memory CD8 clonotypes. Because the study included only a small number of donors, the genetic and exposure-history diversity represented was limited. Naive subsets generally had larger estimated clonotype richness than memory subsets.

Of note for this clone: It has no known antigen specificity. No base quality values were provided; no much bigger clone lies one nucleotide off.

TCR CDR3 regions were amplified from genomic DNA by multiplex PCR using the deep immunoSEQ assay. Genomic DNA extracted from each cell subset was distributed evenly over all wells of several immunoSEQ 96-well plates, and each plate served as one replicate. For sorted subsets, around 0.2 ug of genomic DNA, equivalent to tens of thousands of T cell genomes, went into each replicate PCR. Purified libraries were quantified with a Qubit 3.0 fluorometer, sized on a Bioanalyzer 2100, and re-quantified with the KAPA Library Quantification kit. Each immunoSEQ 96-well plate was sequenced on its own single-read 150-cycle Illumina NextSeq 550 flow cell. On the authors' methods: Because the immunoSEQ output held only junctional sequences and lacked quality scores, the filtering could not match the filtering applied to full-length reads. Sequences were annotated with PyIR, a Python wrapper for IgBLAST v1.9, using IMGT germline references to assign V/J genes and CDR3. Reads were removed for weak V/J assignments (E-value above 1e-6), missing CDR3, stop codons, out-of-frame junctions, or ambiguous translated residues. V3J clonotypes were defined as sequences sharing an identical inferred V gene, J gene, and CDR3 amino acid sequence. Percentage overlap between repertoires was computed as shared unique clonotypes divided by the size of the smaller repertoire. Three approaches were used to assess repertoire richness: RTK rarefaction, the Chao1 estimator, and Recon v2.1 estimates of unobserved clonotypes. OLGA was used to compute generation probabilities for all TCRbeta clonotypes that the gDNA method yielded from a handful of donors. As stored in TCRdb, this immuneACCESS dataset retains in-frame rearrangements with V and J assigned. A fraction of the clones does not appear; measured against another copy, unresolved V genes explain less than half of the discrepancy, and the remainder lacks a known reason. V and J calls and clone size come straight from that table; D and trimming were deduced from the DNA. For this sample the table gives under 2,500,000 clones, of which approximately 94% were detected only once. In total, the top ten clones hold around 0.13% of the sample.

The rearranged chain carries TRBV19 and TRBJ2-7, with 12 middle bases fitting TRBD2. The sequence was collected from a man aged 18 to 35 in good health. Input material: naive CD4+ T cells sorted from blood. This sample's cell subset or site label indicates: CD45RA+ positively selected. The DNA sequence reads TGTGCCAGTAGGCGACTAGCGGGGGAGGGCTACGAGCAGTACTTC. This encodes CASRRLAGEGYEQYF.